A selection of T cell receptor beta chains follows, all from one sample in a study of CD8+CD57+ T cells in acquired aplastic anemia. TCRdb called the reads again in MiXCR, with one record for every CDR3 protein. Altogether 170,000 or so distinct CDR3 sequences are present, 40% to 60% being singletons, with the ten largest covering 25% to 35%. The sample consisted of sorted CD4+, CD8+, or CD8+CD57+ T cells (not recorded which) from PBMCs. Source of these receptors: a human donor with aplastic anemia. CDR3s leave out the opening cysteine and the closing phenylalanine or tryptophan.

TRBJ2-2 TRBV29-1 SVRVGGNTGELF
TRBJ1-2 TRBV10-2 ASSEGTGGDGYT
TRBJ2-6 TRBV29-1 SVFPGLCSGANVLT
TRBJ2-7 TRBV20-1 SAGDIFYEQY
TRBJ1-5 TRBV29-1 SATTGTQPQH
TRBJ1-6 TRBV20-1 SARNRGDSPLH
TRBJ1-2 TRBV6-6 ASSYSRGHGYT
TRBJ1-1 TRBV12-3/TRBV12-4 ASSSPGDAF
TRBJ1-3 TRBV7-9 ASSQGTDGNTIY
TRBJ2-7 TRBV24-1 ATSDLWDEQY
TRBJ2-1 TRBV19 ASSIIRSNEQF
TRBJ2-7 TRBV10-3 AIGAENEQY
TRBJ1-2 TRBV6-1 ASSGVGVNYGYT
TRBJ2-3 TRBV7-6 ASSKASTDTQY
TRBJ2-7 TRBV19 ASSNRDYEQY
TRBJ2-7 TRBV9 ASSNRDRGSYEQY
TRBJ2-7 TRBV20-1 SATTGYEQY
TRBJ2-7 TRBV30 AWSVLLAEQY
TRBJ2-7 TRBV20-1 SAPGTSGRTDSYEQY
TRBJ2-1 TRBV19 ASSGKERESLSYNEQF
TRBJ2-7 TRBV19 ASSSLAPYEQY
TRBJ2-2 TRBV2 ASTGGVGELF